Listed below are T cell receptor beta chains from one sample, sequenced in a study of cytomegalovirus exposure and HLA in healthy donors. Data came from immunoSEQ multiplex PCR; TCRdb stores just in-frame clones and leaves some out. The sample has about 55,000 clones, about 82% seen once. Sequencing used PBMCs. Receptor source: a man in his thirties or forties in good health and CMV-seronegative. Each CDR3 is given with its conserved first and last residue.

CDR3 protein | V gene
CASSQGTGFGNTIYF | TRBV4-3
CSVERPREVDETQYF | TRBV29-1
CASSEYEWRDSYEQYF | TRBV25-1
CASSWDSNYGYTF | TRBV9
CASSTYRGRAGNTIYF | TRBV7-8
CASSLHGLAGGEQFF | TRBV5-1
CAWSRQGDQPQHF | TRBV30
CATSSDGQAWTQYF | TRBV15
CASSTPDWTGELFF | TRBV19
CASSPYPGTGIYEQYF | TRBV27
CASRQGLERLFF | TRBV27
CASSQYQGDEKLFF | TRBV18
CASSVRGSNTEAFF | TRBV2
CASSLGGAGTGELFF | TRBV7-2
CASSLEELRANVLTF | TRBV7-2
CASSPGLAGVGNEQFF | TRBV18
CASSLGLLNYGYTF | TRBV7-8
CAISPGTGTINYGYTF | TRBV10-3
CASSQEVRGAGYNEQFF | TRBV4-3
CASSPQGAGRAGELFF | TRBV9
CSANGNTEAFF | TRBV20-1
CASSQVTGLLNTEAFF | TRBV4-2
CASSPDRGNYGYTF | TRBV9
CASSPGQGVYYGYTF | TRBV6-5
CASSAAMRSVDEAFF | TRBV27
CASSPRQLTYEQYF | TRBV9
CASSQGTGVQETQYF | TRBV4-3
CAWSAGFGNQPQHF | TRBV30
CASSPPNRDEQYF | TRBV27
CAISESALAGGPYEQYF | TRBV10-3
CASSAYEQFF | TRBV2
CASSPRQGAYNEQFF | TRBV7-2
CASRLAGGDTGELFF | TRBV5-1
CASSAVADPATGELFF | TRBV5-4
CTSEPQPGLAYNGGETQYF | TRBV1
CASSSFLGGVDTQYF | TRBV7-2
CARSWPGLTKLYNEQFF | TRBV5-3
CASSKGRHYGYTF | TRBV5-6
CASSLLQAGGPSEQYF | TRBV27
CASSQDYLRGASGALSYTF | TRBV4-3
CASRDWSGGELFF | TRBV6-6
CASTYRAGEQYF | TRBV7-9